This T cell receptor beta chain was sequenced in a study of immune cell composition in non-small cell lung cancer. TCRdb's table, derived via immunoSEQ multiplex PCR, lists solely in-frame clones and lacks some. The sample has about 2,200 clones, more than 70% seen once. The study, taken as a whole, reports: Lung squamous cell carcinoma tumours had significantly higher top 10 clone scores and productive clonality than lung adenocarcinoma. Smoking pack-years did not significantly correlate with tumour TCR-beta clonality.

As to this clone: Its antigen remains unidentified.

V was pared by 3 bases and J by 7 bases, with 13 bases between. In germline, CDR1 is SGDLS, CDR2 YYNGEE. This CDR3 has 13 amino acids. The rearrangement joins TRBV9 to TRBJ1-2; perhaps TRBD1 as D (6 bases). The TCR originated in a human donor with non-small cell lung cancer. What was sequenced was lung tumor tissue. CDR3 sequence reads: CASSGLVGAGYTF. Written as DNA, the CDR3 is TGTGCCAGCAGCGGACTTGTGGGGGCTGGCTACACCTTC.